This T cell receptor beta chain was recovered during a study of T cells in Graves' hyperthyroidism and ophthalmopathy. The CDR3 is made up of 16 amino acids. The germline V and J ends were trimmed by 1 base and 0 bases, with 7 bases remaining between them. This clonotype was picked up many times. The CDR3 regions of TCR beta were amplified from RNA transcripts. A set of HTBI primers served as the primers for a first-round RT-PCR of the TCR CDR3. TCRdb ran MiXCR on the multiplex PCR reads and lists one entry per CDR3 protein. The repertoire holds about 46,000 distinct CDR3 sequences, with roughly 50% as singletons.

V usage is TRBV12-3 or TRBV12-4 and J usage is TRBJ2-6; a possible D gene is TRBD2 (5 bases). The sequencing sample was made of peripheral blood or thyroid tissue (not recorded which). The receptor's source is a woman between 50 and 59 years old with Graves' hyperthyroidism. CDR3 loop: CASSLDGLSGANVLTF. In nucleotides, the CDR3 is TGTGCCAGCAGTTTAGACGGACTCTCTGGGGCCAACGTCCTGACTTTC.